These T cell receptor beta chains were read from a single sample in a study of response to subunit inactivated influenza vaccine. TCRdb itself ran the RT-PCR reads through MiXCR, one entry per CDR3 protein. The profile shows 800,000 or so distinct CDR3 sequences, 21% of them singletons. The material sequenced was PBMCs from blood, taken more than 4 days after vaccination. These receptors all come from a man aged 50 to 60 who received an inactivated influenza vaccine. CDR3s include the opening cysteine and the closing phenylalanine or tryptophan. D genes are given only for firm matches. Rows give clone size only sometimes, using once, few, many, or a class for an expanded clone.

V gene: TRBV7-2; J gene: TRBJ2-7; clone size: -; D gene: TRBD1; CDR3 protein: CASSLRQGGHEQYF; CDR3 DNA: TGTGCCAGCAGCTTAAGACAGGGTGGCCACGAGCAGTACTTC
V gene: TRBV4-3; J gene: TRBJ1-1; clone size: many; D gene: TRBD1; CDR3 protein: CASSQGTGKAFF; CDR3 DNA: TGCGCCAGCAGCCAAGGGACAGGGAAAGCTTTCTTT
V gene: TRBV25-1; J gene: TRBJ1-1; clone size: -; D gene: TRBD1; CDR3 protein: CASSGQQGFLPMNTEAFF; CDR3 DNA: TGTGCCAGCAGTGGCCAACAGGGGTTCCTGCCTATGAACACTGAAGCTTTCTTT
V gene: TRBV11-2; J gene: TRBJ2-7; clone size: -; D gene: TRBD1; CDR3 protein: CASSLPPGQGISYEQYF; CDR3 DNA: TGTGCCAGCAGCTTGCCCCCGGGACAGGGGATCTCCTACGAGCAGTACTTC
V gene: TRBV20-1; J gene: TRBJ2-3; clone size: -; D gene: -; CDR3 protein: CSARGDRASTDTQYF; CDR3 DNA: TGCAGTGCTAGAGGGGATCGAGCTAGCACAGATACGCAGTATTTT
V gene: TRBV6-5; J gene: TRBJ2-5; clone size: -; D gene: -; CDR3 protein: CASSYSVGQTETQYF; CDR3 DNA: TGTGCCAGCAGTTACTCGGTGGGGCAAACGGAGACCCAGTACTTC
V gene: TRBV9; J gene: TRBJ2-1; clone size: -; D gene: TRBD2; CDR3 protein: CASSKEGGLASDEQFF; CDR3 DNA: TGTGCCAGCAGCAAGGAGGGGGGACTAGCGTCGGATGAGCAGTTCTTC
V gene: TRBV4-2; J gene: TRBJ2-4; clone size: few; D gene: -; CDR3 protein: CASSQEGGSKNIQYF; CDR3 DNA: TGTGCCAGCAGCCAAGAAGGGGGATCCAAAAACATTCAGTACTTC
V gene: TRBV12-3/TRBV12-4; J gene: TRBJ1-5; clone size: once; D gene: TRBD1; CDR3 protein: CASNREGAHQPQHF; CDR3 DNA: TGTGCCAGCAACCGGGAGGGGGCTCATCAGCCCCAGCATTTT
V gene: TRBV12-5; J gene: TRBJ1-1; clone size: -; D gene: TRBD1; CDR3 protein: CLNPDRLESEAFF; CDR3 DNA: TGTCTAAATCCGGACAGGTTGGAGAGTGAAGCTTTCTTT
V gene: TRBV9; J gene: TRBJ2-3; clone size: few; D gene: TRBD2; CDR3 protein: CASSVGSGETDTQYF; CDR3 DNA: TGTGCCAGCAGCGTAGGTAGCGGGGAGACAGATACGCAGTATTTT
V gene: TRBV5-1; J gene: TRBJ2-5; clone size: -; D gene: -; CDR3 protein: CASSPTASETQYF; CDR3 DNA: TGCGCCAGCAGCCCGACTGCTTCGGAGACCCAGTACTTC
V gene: TRBV20-1; J gene: TRBJ2-1; clone size: many; D gene: -; CDR3 protein: CSGEAPMNEQFF; CDR3 DNA: TGCAGTGGAGAGGCCCCGATGAATGAGCAGTTCTTC
V gene: TRBV9; J gene: TRBJ2-3; clone size: -; D gene: -; CDR3 protein: CASSPHGNTQYF; CDR3 DNA: TGTGCCAGCAGCCCTCATGGGAATACGCAGTATTTT
V gene: TRBV12-3/TRBV12-4; J gene: TRBJ1-4; clone size: -; D gene: TRBD1; CDR3 protein: CASSRLNRGLEEKLFF; CDR3 DNA: TGTGCCAGCAGTCGCCTTAACAGGGGGCTGGAGGAAAAACTGTTTTTT
V gene: TRBV6-1; J gene: TRBJ1-2; clone size: -; D gene: TRBD1; CDR3 protein: CASTVTGQGAEGYTF; CDR3 DNA: TGTGCCAGCACGGTCACGGGACAGGGGGCTGAGGGCTACACCTTC
V gene: TRBV20-1; J gene: TRBJ2-1; clone size: -; D gene: TRBD2; CDR3 protein: CSASAGLAYNEQFF; CDR3 DNA: TGCAGTGCTAGTGCGGGACTAGCCTACAATGAGCAGTTCTTC
V gene: TRBV5-1; J gene: TRBJ2-7; clone size: few; D gene: -; CDR3 protein: CASSSAAGRSSYEQYF; CDR3 DNA: TGCGCCAGCAGCTCGGCGGCAGGGAGGTCCTCCTACGAGCAGTACTTC
V gene: TRBV29-1; J gene: TRBJ1-2; clone size: few; D gene: TRBD1; CDR3 protein: CSGQTGGDYGYTF; CDR3 DNA: TGCAGCGGGCAGACAGGGGGCGACTATGGCTACACCTTC
V gene: TRBV28; J gene: TRBJ2-5; clone size: -; D gene: -; CDR3 protein: CASYRWRDGWETQYF; CDR3 DNA: TGTGCCAGCTACCGTTGGCGGGACGGATGGGAGACCCAGTACTTC
V gene: TRBV2; J gene: TRBJ1-4; clone size: -; D gene: -; CDR3 protein: CASSRTAEKLFF; CDR3 DNA: TGTGCCAGCAGCCGGACGGCCGAAAAACTGTTTTTT
V gene: TRBV2; J gene: TRBJ2-7; clone size: few; D gene: TRBD2; CDR3 protein: CASSPRAGSSYEQYF; CDR3 DNA: TGTGCCAGCAGTCCCCGAGCGGGGTCTTCCTACGAGCAGTACTTC
V gene: TRBV20-1; J gene: TRBJ2-4; clone size: -; D gene: -; CDR3 protein: CSGQDGLAKNIQYF; CDR3 DNA: TGCAGTGGTCAGGACGGCCTAGCCAAAAACATTCAGTACTTC
V gene: TRBV7-2; J gene: TRBJ1-5; clone size: -; D gene: -; CDR3 protein: CASSDFGGQPQHF; CDR3 DNA: TGTGCCAGCAGCGACTTCGGGGGGCAGCCCCAGCATTTT
V gene: TRBV12-3/TRBV12-4; J gene: TRBJ2-5; clone size: few; D gene: TRBD1; CDR3 protein: CASSLGLNQGARETQYF; CDR3 DNA: TGTGCCAGCAGTTTGGGCCTTAACCAGGGGGCTAGGGAGACCCAGTACTTC
V gene: TRBV7-2; J gene: TRBJ2-7; clone size: few; D gene: -; CDR3 protein: CASSLGYGPYEQYF; CDR3 DNA: TGTGCCAGCAGCTTAGGTTACGGACCCTACGAGCAGTACTTC
V gene: TRBV7-2; J gene: TRBJ2-3; clone size: -; D gene: TRBD2; CDR3 protein: CASSRSQRERIDTQYF; CDR3 DNA: TGTGCCAGCAGCCGTTCCCAGCGGGAGCGGATAGATACGCAGTATTTT
V gene: TRBV4-1; J gene: TRBJ2-7; clone size: once; D gene: TRBD1; CDR3 protein: CASRGQNYEQYF; CDR3 DNA: TGCGCCAGCCGGGGACAGAACTACGAGCAGTACTTC
V gene: TRBV5-5; J gene: TRBJ1-2; clone size: few; D gene: -; CDR3 protein: CASSLGSGGSGYTF; CDR3 DNA: TGTGCCAGCAGCTTGGGTAGTGGAGGAAGTGGCTACACCTTC
V gene: TRBV12-3/TRBV12-4; J gene: TRBJ2-5; clone size: many; D gene: -; CDR3 protein: CASSFPGHPQYF; CDR3 DNA: TGTGCCAGCAGTTTCCCGGGACACCCCCAGTACTTC
V gene: TRBV5-6; J gene: TRBJ1-2; clone size: -; D gene: TRBD1; CDR3 protein: CASSGQRQGAIYGYTF; CDR3 DNA: TGTGCCAGCAGCGGGCAACGACAGGGGGCGATCTATGGCTACACCTTC
V gene: TRBV18; J gene: TRBJ2-2; clone size: few; D gene: -; CDR3 protein: CASSPLKNTGELFF; CDR3 DNA: TGTGCCAGCTCACCACTGAAAAACACCGGGGAGCTGTTTTTT
V gene: TRBV12-3/TRBV12-4; J gene: TRBJ2-3; clone size: few; D gene: -; CDR3 protein: CASSFVLGPDTQYF; CDR3 DNA: TGTGCCAGCAGTTTTGTTCTCGGCCCCGATACGCAGTATTTT
V gene: TRBV20-1; J gene: TRBJ2-2; clone size: -; D gene: TRBD2; CDR3 protein: CSAHRRGLAETQNTGELFF; CDR3 DNA: TGCAGTGCTCATCGACGGGGTCTAGCGGAAACCCAGAACACCGGGGAGCTGTTTTTT
V gene: TRBV12-3/TRBV12-4; J gene: TRBJ2-1; clone size: -; D gene: TRBD2; CDR3 protein: CASSPPGEGGEQFF; CDR3 DNA: TGTGCCAGCAGCCCCCCGGGGGAGGGCGGTGAGCAGTTCTTC
V gene: TRBV4-3; J gene: TRBJ1-2; clone size: -; D gene: TRBD1; CDR3 protein: CASSQDNRGDYGYTF; CDR3 DNA: TGCGCCAGCAGCCAAGATAACAGGGGAGACTATGGCTACACCTTC
V gene: TRBV11-2; J gene: TRBJ2-7; clone size: -; D gene: -; CDR3 protein: CASSLTTSYAAYEQYF; CDR3 DNA: TGTGCCAGCAGCTTAACTACTAGTTACGCGGCCTACGAGCAGTACTTC
V gene: TRBV20-1; J gene: TRBJ2-7; clone size: -; D gene: -; CDR3 protein: CSAWPMDRYEQYF; CDR3 DNA: TGCAGTGCTTGGCCCATGGACAGATACGAGCAGTACTTC
V gene: TRBV12-3/TRBV12-4; J gene: TRBJ2-1; clone size: -; D gene: -; CDR3 protein: CASSLAPSAQQFF; CDR3 DNA: TGTGCCAGCAGTTTAGCCCCTAGCGCCCAGCAGTTCTTC
V gene: TRBV7-9; J gene: TRBJ2-5; clone size: few; D gene: -; CDR3 protein: CASSFRSRWVQETQYF; CDR3 DNA: TGTGCCAGCAGCTTCCGTAGCCGTTGGGTTCAAGAGACCCAGTACTTC
V gene: TRBV11-2; J gene: TRBJ2-1; clone size: -; D gene: -; CDR3 protein: CASSSPGRGLPAYNEQFF; CDR3 DNA: TGTGCCAGCAGCTCACCCGGCCGAGGGCTTCCCGCCTACAATGAGCAGTTCTTC
V gene: TRBV4-2; J gene: TRBJ2-3; clone size: -; D gene: TRBD2; CDR3 protein: CASSQELAGGTDTQYF; CDR3 DNA: TGTGCCAGCAGCCAAGAACTTGCGGGGGGCACCGATACGCAGTATTTT
V gene: TRBV7-9; J gene: TRBJ2-1; clone size: -; D gene: TRBD1; CDR3 protein: CASSTQGNDEQFF; CDR3 DNA: TGTGCCAGCAGCACACAGGGGAACGATGAGCAGTTCTTC